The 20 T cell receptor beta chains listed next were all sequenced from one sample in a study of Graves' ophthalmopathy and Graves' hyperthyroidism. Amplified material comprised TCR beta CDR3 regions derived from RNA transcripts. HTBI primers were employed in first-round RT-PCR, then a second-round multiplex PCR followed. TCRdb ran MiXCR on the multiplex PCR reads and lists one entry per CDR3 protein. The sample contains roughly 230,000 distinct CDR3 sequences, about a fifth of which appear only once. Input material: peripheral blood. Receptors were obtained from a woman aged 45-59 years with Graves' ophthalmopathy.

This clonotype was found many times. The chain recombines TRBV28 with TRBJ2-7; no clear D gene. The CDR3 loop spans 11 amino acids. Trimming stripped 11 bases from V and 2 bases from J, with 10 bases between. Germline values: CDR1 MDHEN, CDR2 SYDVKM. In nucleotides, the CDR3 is TGTGCCGCCACCGCTCCCTACGAGCAGTACTTC. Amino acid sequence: CAATAPYEQYF.

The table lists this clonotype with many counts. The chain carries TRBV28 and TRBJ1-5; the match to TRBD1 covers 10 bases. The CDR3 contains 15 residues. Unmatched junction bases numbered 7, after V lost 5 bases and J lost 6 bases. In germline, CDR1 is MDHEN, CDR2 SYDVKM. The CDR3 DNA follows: TGTGCCAGCAGTCCGGGACAGGGGTCAAGTCAGCCCCAGCATTTT. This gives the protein CASSPGQGSSQPQHF.

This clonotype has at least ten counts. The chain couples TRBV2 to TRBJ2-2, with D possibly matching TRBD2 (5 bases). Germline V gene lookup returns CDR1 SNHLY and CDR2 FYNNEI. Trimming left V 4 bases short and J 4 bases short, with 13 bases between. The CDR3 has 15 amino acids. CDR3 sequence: CASSVRESSTGELFF. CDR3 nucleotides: TGTGCCAGCAGTGTTAGGGAGTCGAGCACCGGGGAGCTGTTTTTT. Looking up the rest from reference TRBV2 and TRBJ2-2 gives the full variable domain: EPEVTQTPSHQVTQMGQEVILRCVPISNHLYFYWYRQILGQKVEFLVSFYNNEISEKSEIFDDQFSVERPDGSNFTLKIRSTKLEDSAMYFCASSVRESSTGELFFGEGSRLTVL.

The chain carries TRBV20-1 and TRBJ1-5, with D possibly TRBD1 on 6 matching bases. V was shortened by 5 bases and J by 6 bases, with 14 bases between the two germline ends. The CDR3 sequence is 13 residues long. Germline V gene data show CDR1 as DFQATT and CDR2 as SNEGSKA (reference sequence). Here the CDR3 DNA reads TGCAGTGCTCCAACGACAGGAGGTCAGCCCCAGCATTTT. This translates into CSAPTTGGQPQHF.

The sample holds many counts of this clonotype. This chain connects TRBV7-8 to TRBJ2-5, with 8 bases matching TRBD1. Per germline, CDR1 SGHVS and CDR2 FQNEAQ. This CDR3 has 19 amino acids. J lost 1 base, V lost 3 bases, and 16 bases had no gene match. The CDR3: CASSFFPQGASRTQETQYF. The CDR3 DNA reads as TGTGCCAGCAGCTTTTTCCCCCAGGGGGCGAGCCGGACCCAAGAGACCCAGTACTTC.

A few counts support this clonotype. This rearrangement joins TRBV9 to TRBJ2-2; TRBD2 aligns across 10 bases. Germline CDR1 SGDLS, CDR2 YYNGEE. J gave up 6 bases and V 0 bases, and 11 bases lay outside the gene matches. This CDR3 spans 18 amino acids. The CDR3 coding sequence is TGTGCCAGCAGCGTAGTGGCTAGCGGGAGTTACGTCCCCGGGGAGCTGTTTTTT. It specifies CASSVVASGSYVPGELFF.

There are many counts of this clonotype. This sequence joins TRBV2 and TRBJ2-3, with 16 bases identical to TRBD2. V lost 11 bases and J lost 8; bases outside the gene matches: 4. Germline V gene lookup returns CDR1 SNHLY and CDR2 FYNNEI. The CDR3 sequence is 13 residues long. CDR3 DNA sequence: TGTGCCGGGGGGACTAGCGGGAGGGCTACGCAGTATTTT. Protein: CAGGTSGRATQYF.

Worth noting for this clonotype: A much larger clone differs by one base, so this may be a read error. CDR3 in amino acids: CASSQARQAAYEQYF. The CDR3 DNA sequence: TGCGCCAGCAGCCAAGCGAGACAGGCGGCCTACGAGCAGTACTTC. The chain carries TRBV4-1 and TRBJ2-7; possible D gene TRBD1, 6 bases. Germline CDR1 is MGHRA and CDR2 is YSYEKL. V gave up 1 base and J gave up 2 bases, with 12 bases separating them. The CDR3 runs 15 residues.

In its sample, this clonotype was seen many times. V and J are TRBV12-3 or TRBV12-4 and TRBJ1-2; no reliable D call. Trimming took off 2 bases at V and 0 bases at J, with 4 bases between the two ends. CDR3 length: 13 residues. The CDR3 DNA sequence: TGTGCCAGCAGTTTACGGGCTAACTATGGCTACACCTTC. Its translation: CASSLRANYGYTF.

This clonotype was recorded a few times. CDR3 nucleotide sequence: TGTGCCAGCAGCTTAGTGGGGGGCCAATTTGTCTACGAGCAGTACTTC. Its protein product is CASSLVGGQFVYEQYF. J is TRBJ2-7 and V is TRBV11-2, with D perhaps assigned TRBD1 or TRBD2 (6 bases each). V lost 1 base and J lost 3, with 16 bases in between. Germline V gene lookup returns CDR1 SGHAT and CDR2 FQNNGV. The CDR3 sequence is 16 residues long.

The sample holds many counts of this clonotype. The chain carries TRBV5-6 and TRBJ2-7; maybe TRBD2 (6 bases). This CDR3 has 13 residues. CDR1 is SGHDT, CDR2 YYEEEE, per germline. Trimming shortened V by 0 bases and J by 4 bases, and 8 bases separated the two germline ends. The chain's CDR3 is CASSLGGEYEQYF. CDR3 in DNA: TGTGCCAGCAGCTTGGGCGGGGAATACGAGCAGTACTTC.

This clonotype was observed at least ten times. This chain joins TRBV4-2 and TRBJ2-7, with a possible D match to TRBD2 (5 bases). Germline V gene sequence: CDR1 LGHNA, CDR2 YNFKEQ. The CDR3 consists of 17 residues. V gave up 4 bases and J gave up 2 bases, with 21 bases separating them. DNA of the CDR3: TGTGCCAGCAGCCCGGCAGGTGGGAGTTTAGGAGCCTACGAGCAGTACTTC. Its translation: CASSPAGGSLGAYEQYF.

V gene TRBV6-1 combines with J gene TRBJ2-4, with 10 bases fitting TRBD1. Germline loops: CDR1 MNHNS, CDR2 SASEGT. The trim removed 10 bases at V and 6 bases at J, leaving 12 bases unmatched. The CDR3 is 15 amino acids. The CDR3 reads CATRQGAGGRNIQYF. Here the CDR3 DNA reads TGTGCCACCCGACAGGGGGCCGGGGGCAGAAACATTCAGTACTTC.

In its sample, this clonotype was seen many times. DNA of the CDR3: TGTGCCAGCAGCTTAACGTACGCGGGTCCCTCACCCCTCCACTTT. This translates into CASSLTYAGPSPLHF. V is TRBV7-3 and J is TRBJ1-6; no clear D gene. Per germline, CDR1 SGHTA and CDR2 FQGTGA. Trimming stripped 0 bases from V and 10 bases from J, with 13 bases between. The CDR3 spans 15 residues.

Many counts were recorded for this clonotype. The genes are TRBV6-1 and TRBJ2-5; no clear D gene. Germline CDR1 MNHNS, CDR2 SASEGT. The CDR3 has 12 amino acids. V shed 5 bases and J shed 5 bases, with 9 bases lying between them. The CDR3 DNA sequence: TGTGCCAGCAGTACGGACGCGGAGACCCAGTACTTC. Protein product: CASSTDAETQYF.

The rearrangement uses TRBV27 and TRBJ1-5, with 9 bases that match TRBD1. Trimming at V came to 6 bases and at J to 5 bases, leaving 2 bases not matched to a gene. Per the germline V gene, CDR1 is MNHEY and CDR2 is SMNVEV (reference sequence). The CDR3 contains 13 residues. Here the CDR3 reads CASSNRGHQPQHF. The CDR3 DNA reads TGTGCCAGCAGCAACAGGGGGCATCAGCCCCAGCATTTT.

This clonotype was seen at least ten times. The CDR3 coding sequence is TGCAGCGTTGGTACGGATCCCGATTCACCCCTCCACTTT. This sequence encodes CSVGTDPDSPLHF. V usage is TRBV29-1 and J usage is TRBJ1-6; the D is unclear. V shed 4 bases and J shed 8 bases, with 12 bases lying between them. This CDR3 contains 13 residues. The germline V gene encodes CDR1 SQVTM and CDR2 ANQGSEA.

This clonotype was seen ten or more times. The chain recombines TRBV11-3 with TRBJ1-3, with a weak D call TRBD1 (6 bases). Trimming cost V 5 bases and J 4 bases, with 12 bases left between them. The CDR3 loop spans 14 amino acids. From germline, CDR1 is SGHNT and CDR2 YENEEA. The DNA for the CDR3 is TGTGCCAGCAGCCGAGGGGGGTCCGGAAACACCATATATTTT. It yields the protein CASSRGGSGNTIYF.

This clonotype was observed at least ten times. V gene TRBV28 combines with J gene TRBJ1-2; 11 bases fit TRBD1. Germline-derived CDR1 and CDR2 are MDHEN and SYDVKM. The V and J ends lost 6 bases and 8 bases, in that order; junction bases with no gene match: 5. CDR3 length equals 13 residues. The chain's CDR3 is CASRGTGGEGYTF. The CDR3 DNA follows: TGTGCCAGCAGAGGGACAGGGGGAGAAGGCTACACCTTC.

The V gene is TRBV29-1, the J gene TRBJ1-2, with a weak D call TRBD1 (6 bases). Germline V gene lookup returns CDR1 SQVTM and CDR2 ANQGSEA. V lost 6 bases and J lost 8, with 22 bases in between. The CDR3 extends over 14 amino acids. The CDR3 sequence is CSVRRVEGDLGYTF. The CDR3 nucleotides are TGCAGCGTCCGAAGGGTCGAGGGGGATTTGGGCTACACCTTC. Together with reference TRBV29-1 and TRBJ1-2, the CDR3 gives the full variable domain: SAVISQKPSRDICQRGTSLTIQCQVDSQVTMMFWYRQQPGQSLTLIATANQGSEATYESGFVIDKFPISRPNLTFSTLTVSNMSPEDSSIYLCSVRRVEGDLGYTFGSGTRLTVV.